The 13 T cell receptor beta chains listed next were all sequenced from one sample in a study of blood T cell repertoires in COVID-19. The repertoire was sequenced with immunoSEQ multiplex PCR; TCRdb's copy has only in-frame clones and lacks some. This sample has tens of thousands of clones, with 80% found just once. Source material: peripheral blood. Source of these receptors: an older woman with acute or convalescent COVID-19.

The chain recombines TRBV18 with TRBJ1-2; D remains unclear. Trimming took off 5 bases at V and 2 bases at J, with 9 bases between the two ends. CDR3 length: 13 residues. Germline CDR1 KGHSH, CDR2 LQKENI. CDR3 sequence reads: CASSGGKNYGYTF. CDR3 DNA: TGTGCCAGCTCAGGAGGGAAAAACTATGGCTACACCTTC.

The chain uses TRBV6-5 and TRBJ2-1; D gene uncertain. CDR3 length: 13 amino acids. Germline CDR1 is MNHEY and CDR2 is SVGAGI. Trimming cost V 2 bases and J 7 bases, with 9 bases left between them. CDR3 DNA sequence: TGTGCCAGCAGTTACGGAGCTTGGAATGAGCAGTTCTTC. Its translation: CASSYGAWNEQFF.

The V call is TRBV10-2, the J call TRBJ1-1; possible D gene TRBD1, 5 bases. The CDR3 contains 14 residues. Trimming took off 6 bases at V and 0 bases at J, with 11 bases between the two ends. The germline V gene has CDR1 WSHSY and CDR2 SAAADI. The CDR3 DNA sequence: TGCGCCAGCAGCCTGACAGCCATGAACACTGAAGCTTTCTTT. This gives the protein CASSLTAMNTEAFF.

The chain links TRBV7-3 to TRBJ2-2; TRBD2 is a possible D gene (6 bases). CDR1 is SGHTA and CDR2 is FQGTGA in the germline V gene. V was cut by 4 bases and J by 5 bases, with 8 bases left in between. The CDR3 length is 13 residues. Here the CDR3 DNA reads TGTGCCAGCAGCTCTGGAGGGACCGGGGAGCTGTTTTTT. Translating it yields CASSSGGTGELFF.

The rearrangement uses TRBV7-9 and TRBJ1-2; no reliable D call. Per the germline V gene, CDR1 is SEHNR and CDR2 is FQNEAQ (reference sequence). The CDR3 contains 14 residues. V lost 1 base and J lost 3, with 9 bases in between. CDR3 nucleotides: TGTGCCAGCAGCTTAGGAGGGAAGGACTATGGCTACACCTTC. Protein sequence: CASSLGGKDYGYTF.

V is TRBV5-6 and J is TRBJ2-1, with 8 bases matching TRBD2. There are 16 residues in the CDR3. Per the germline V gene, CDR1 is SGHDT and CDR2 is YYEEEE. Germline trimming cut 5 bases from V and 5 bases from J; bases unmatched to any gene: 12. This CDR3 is CASRRGLGNSNNEQFF. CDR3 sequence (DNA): TGTGCCAGCAGGAGGGGACTAGGAAATTCTAACAATGAGCAGTTCTTC.

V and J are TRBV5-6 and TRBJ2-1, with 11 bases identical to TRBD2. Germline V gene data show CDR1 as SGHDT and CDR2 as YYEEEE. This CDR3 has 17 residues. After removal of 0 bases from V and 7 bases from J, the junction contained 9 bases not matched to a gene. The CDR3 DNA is TGTGCCAGCAGCTTGGTATTAGCGGGGGGGCTGTATAATGAGCAGTTCTTC. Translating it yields CASSLVLAGGLYNEQFF.

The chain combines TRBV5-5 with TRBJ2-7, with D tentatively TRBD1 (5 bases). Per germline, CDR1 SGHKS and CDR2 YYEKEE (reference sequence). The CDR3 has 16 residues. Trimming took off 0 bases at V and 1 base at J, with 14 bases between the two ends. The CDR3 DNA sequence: TGTGCCAGCAGCTTGGCCTTACAGGCAAGATCCTACGAGCAGTACTTC. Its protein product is CASSLALQARSYEQYF.

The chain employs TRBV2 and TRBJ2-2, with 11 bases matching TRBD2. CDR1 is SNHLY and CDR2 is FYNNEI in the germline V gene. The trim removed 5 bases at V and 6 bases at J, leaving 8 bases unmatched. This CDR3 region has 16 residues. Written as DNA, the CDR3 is TGTGCCAGCAGTTACTTAGCGGGGGGGCGATCCGGGGAGCTGTTTTTT. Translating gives CASSYLAGGRSGELFF.

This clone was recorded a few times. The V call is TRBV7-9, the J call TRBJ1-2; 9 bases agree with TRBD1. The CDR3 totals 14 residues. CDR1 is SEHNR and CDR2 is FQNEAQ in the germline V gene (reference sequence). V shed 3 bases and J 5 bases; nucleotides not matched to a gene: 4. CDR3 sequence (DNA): TGTGCCAGCAGCTTTCCCGGGACAGGGTATGGCTACACCTTC. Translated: CASSFPGTGYGYTF.

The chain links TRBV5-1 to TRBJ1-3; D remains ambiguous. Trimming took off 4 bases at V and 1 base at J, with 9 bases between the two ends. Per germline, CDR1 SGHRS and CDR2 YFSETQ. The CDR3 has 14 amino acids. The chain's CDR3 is CASSPGGSGNTIYF. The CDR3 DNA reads TGCGCCAGCAGCCCCGGAGGGTCTGGAAACACCATATATTTT.

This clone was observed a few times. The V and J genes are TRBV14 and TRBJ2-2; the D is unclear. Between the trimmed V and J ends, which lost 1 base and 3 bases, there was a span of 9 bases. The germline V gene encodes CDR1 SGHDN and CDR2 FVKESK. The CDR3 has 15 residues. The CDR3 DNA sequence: TGTGCCAGCAGCCAAGCCCCCGCGTACACCGGGGAGCTGTTTTTT. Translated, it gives CASSQAPAYTGELFF.

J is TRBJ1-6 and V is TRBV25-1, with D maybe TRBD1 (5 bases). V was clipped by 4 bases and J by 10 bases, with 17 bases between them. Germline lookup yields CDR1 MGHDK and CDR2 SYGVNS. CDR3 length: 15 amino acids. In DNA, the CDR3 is TGTGCCAGCAGTGCATCGGACGGTCGACAGTCACCCCTCCACTTT. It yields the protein CASSASDGRQSPLHF.